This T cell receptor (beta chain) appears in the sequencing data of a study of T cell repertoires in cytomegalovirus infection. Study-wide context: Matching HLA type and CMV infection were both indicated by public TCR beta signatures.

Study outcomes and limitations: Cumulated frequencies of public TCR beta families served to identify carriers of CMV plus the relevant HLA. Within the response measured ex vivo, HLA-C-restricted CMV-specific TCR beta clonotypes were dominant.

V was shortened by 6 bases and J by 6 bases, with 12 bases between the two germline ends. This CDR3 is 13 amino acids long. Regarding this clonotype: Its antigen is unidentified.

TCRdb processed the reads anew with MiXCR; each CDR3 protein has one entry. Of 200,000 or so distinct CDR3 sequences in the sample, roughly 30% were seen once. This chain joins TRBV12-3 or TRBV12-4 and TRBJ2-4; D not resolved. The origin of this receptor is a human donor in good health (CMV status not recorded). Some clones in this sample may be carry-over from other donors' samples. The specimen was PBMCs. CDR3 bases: TGTGCCAGCAGACGGACGGCATCAAACATTCAGTACTTC. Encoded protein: CASRRTASNIQYF.